The subject of this entry is one T cell receptor (beta chain). The CDR3 is 16 amino acids. Germline CDR1 and CDR2: LGHNA and YNFKEQ. V lost 0 bases to trimming and J lost 2 bases, with 11 bases between them. This sample is part of a study of shared clonotypes between healthy human individuals. Produced via immunoSEQ multiplex PCR; TCRdb's table is partial and in-frame only. The table has approximately 980,000 clones, 76% seen once; the top ten hold about 1.5%. The TCR originated in a man between 18 and 29 years old in good health. The sample comprised memory CD4+ T cells sorted from blood. Subset meaning: CD45RA-negative fraction. The V and J genes are TRBV4-2 and TRBJ1-5; D possibly corresponds to TRBD1 (6 bases). CDR3 in DNA: TGTGCCAGCAGCCAAGAACAGGGAGTGGGCAATCAGCCCCAGCATTTT. Translating it yields CASSQEQGVGNQPQHF.